Here is one TCR beta chain with its context. These data belong to a study of response to subunit inactivated influenza vaccine. V lost 3 bases and J lost 1, with 11 bases in between. CDR1 and CDR2 from the germline V gene are SEHNR and FQNEAQ (reference sequence). The CDR3 runs to 15 residues. TCRdb recomputed calls from the RT-PCR reads with MiXCR, one row per CDR3 protein. The sample holds about 170,000 distinct CDR3 sequences, about an eighth seen once. These data were also reused for a study on T cells expressing NK-cell markers. That work contributes: Generation of TCR beta cDNA was performed by 5'RACE template switching incorporating UMIs. Out of eight donors sequenced, seven tested HCMV-seropositive and the remaining one seronegative. Whether expanded NKG2C+ T cell clones were HCMV-specific remained unclear.

The chain has TRBV7-9 and TRBJ2-3, with D unclear. The clonotype comes from a man aged 45 to 65 who received an inactivated influenza vaccine. The sample in question was CD8+ T cells sorted from PBMCs, obtained roughly 12 days after vaccination. The CDR3 reads CASSLNGPRTDTQYF. In DNA, the CDR3 is TGTGCCAGCAGCTTGAACGGGCCCCGCACAGATACGCAGTATTTT.